The 12 T cell receptor beta chains presented below share a single source sample, sequenced in a study of regulatory T cells in long-lasting Graves disease. The authors built TCR beta libraries using iRepertoire HTBI primers and Arm-PCR of CDR3 regions. TCRdb reprocessed the multiplex PCR reads with MiXCR, giving one entry per CDR3 protein. This sample yields under 450,000 distinct CDR3 sequences, of which about 16% are seen a single time; 20% to 25% belongs to the top ten. Time point specified: newly diagnosed GD, antithyroid drugs for less than 3 months. Extracted PBMC RNA gave rise to the TCR library. The sample also formed part of further work on T cells in Graves' hyperthyroidism and ophthalmopathy.

Sequences were derived from peripheral blood mononuclear cells (PBMCs), sampled at new diagnosis, from a patient treated with antithyroid drugs. These receptors were collected from a woman under 30 with Graves disease.

This clonotype was seen only a few times. This chain connects TRBV29-1 to TRBJ2-5; TRBD1 agrees at 7 bases. Germline V gives CDR1 SQVTM, CDR2 ANQGSEA. With V trimmed by 6 bases and J by 4 bases, 8 bases remained unmatched. There are 13 residues in the CDR3. In DNA, the CDR3 is TGCAGCGTGGACAGAGGGGGCGGAGAGACCCAGTACTTC. Protein: CSVDRGGGETQYF.

This clonotype was counted many times. The chain couples TRBV12-3 or TRBV12-4 to TRBJ2-3, with unresolved D. This CDR3 comprises 14 residues. V shed 7 bases and J shed 0 bases, with 11 bases lying between them. CDR3: CASTRRASTDTQYF. The CDR3 DNA follows: TGTGCCAGCACCCGAAGGGCTAGCACAGATACGCAGTATTTT.

Only a few counts were recorded for this clonotype. CDR3 loop: CASSSPGRAQYGYTF. The CDR3 nucleotides read TGTGCCAGCAGTTCACCGGGACGGGCACAATATGGCTACACCTTC. The genes are TRBV6-9 and TRBJ1-2, with D perhaps TRBD1 (5 bases). CDR3 length: 15 amino acids. Per the germline V gene, CDR1 is MNHGY and CDR2 is SVAAGI. Between the trimmed V and J ends, which lost 4 bases and 5 bases, there was a span of 17 bases.

This clonotype showed up many times. The chain is built from TRBV24-1 and TRBJ2-1, with 7 nucleotides matching TRBD2. V lost 9 bases, J lost 0 bases, and 4 bases stayed unmatched. This CDR3 has 14 amino acids. Germline V gene lookup returns CDR1 KGHDR and CDR2 SFDVKD. DNA for the CDR3: TGTGCCACCGACGGGGGGAACTCCTACAATGAGCAGTTCTTC. This encodes CATDGGNSYNEQFF.

The chain recombines TRBV19 with TRBJ2-2; D may be TRBD1 (5 bases). V lost 3 bases and J 4 bases, leaving 12 bases between the germline ends. In germline, CDR1 is LNHDA, CDR2 SQIVND (reference sequence). CDR3 length: 15 amino acids. This CDR3 reads CASSILQGPTGELFF. CDR3 nucleotide sequence: TGTGCCAGTAGTATTTTGCAGGGCCCCACCGGGGAGCTGTTTTTT. Together with reference TRBV19 and TRBJ2-2, the CDR3 gives the full variable domain: DGGITQSPKYLFRKEGQNVTLSCEQNLNHDAMYWYRQDPGQGLRLIYYSQIVNDFQKGDIAEGYSVSREKKESFPLTVTSAQKNPTAFYLCASSILQGPTGELFFGEGSRLTVL.

This clonotype appeared many times. The chain is built from TRBV5-1 and TRBJ2-7, with D possibly matching TRBD2 (6 bases). Trimming pared 2 bases from V and 3 bases from J, leaving 12 bases between. The CDR3 length is 14 residues. The germline V gene has CDR1 SGHRS and CDR2 YFSETQ. CDR3 amino acids: CASSLEGGVYEQYF. CDR3 nucleotide sequence: TGCGCCAGCAGCTTAGAGGGAGGTGTCTACGAGCAGTACTTC.

This clonotype was counted many times. The genes are TRBV2 and TRBJ1-5; D may be TRBD1 (6 bases). CDR3 length: 13 residues. Trimming removed 6 bases from V and 8 bases from J, with 14 bases in between. The germline V gene encodes CDR1 SNHLY and CDR2 FYNNEI. The CDR3 DNA reads as TGTGCCAGCAGATATCAGGGGTTGGAGCCCCAGCATTTT. Its protein is CASRYQGLEPQHF.

This clonotype was detected ten times or more. The chain carries TRBV2 and TRBJ2-7, with D unclear. This CDR3 has 14 amino acids. Trimming shortened V by 3 bases and J by 2 bases, and 11 bases separated the two germline ends. Germline-derived CDR1 and CDR2 are SNHLY and FYNNEI. The CDR3 nucleotides read TGTGCCAGCAGTGATTGGCCCGGTACCTACGAGCAGTACTTC. Translating gives CASSDWPGTYEQYF.

A remark on this clonotype: A much larger clone sits a single nucleotide away, making a read error possible. J is TRBJ1-4 and V is TRBV18, with D unresolved. The CDR3 loop spans 15 amino acids. The germline V gene encodes CDR1 KGHSH and CDR2 LQKENI. Deletions cut 1 base from V and 10 bases from J, with 16 bases between. The CDR3 sequence: CASSPRTARVGKLFF. The DNA of the CDR3 is TGTGCCAGCTCACCACGGACTGCGCGCGTCGGAAAACTGTTTTTT.

This clonotype was found many times. This sequence joins TRBV7-3 and TRBJ2-1; D remains ambiguous. CDR1 is SGHTA and CDR2 is FQGTGA in the germline V gene. The V gene lost 0 bases and the J gene lost 9 bases, with 9 bases spanning the gap. CDR3 length: 13 amino acids. CDR3 loop: CASSLTRKVEQFF. The CDR3 nucleotides read TGTGCCAGCAGCTTAACAAGAAAAGTTGAGCAGTTCTTC. Together with reference TRBV7-3 and TRBJ2-1, the CDR3 gives the full variable domain: GAGVSQTPSNKVTEKGKYVELRCDPISGHTALYWYRQSLGQGPEFLIYFQGTGAADDSGLPNDRFFAVRPEGSVSTLKIQRTERGDSAVYLCASSLTRKVEQFFGPGTRLTVL.

V and J are TRBV3-1 and TRBJ2-1; 12 nucleotides match TRBD1. Per the germline V gene, CDR1 is LGHDT and CDR2 is YNNKEL (reference sequence). The J segment lost 1 base and the V segment lost 4 bases, leaving 11 bases of the junction unmatched. The CDR3 totals 19 residues. In nucleotides, the CDR3 is TGTGCCAGCAGCCCACTTCCGGGACAGGGGGCGAATTCCTACAATGAGCAGTTCTTC. Translated, it gives CASSPLPGQGANSYNEQFF.

Remarks on this clonotype: This may arise from a read error, as a much more abundant clone is one base away. The V call is TRBV2, the J call TRBJ1-2; no clear D gene. The CDR3 extends over 14 amino acids. The germline V gene has CDR1 SNHLY and CDR2 FYNNEI. The chain's CDR3 is CASTPPGSASSYAF. The CDR3 region has the DNA TGTGCCAGCACTCCCCCCGGGAGTGCGTCAAGCTACGCCTTC.